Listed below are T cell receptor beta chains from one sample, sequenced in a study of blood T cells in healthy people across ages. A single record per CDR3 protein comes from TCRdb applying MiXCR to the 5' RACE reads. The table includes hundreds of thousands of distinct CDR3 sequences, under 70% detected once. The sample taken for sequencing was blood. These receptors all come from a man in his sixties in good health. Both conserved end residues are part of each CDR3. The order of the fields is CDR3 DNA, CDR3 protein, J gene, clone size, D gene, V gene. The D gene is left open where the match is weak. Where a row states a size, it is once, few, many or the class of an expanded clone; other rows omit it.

DNA: TGTGCCAGCAGCCAAGTTGGGACTAGAATCGGCGAGCAGTACTTC; CDR3: CASSQVGTRIGEQYF; J: TRBJ2-7; size: -; D: TRBD2; V: TRBV3-1
DNA: TGTCCCAGCAGCCTCCAAACCAGTTGGCCCATGAACACTGAAGCTTTCTTT; CDR3: CPSSLQTSWPMNTEAFF; J: TRBJ1-1; size: -; D: -; V: TRBV11-2
DNA: TGTGCCAGCAGGGGACAGGGGCCCCAGTTCTTC; CDR3: CASRGQGPQFF; J: TRBJ2-1; size: few; D: TRBD1; V: TRBV2
DNA: TGTGCCAGCAGTTGGCGGGAGGGGGATGAGCAGTTCTTC; CDR3: CASSWREGDEQFF; J: TRBJ2-1; size: -; D: TRBD2; V: TRBV4-2
DNA: TGTGCCAGCAGCCCGGGACTAGCGGGGAACAATGAGCAGTTCTTC; CDR3: CASSPGLAGNNEQFF; J: TRBJ2-1; size: -; D: TRBD2; V: TRBV7-9
DNA: TGTGCCACCAGTGACCAAAACAGGGGGCAAGAGACCCAGTTCTTC; CDR3: CATSDQNRGQETQFF; J: TRBJ2-1; size: -; D: TRBD1; V: TRBV24-1
DNA: TGCAGTGCTGGGCAGAGGGGGTTCTACTACGAGCAGTACTTC; CDR3: CSAGQRGFYYEQYF; J: TRBJ2-7; size: few; D: -; V: TRBV20-1
DNA: TGTGCCAGCAGCTACTTCTCAAACAGGGGCGGAATGAACACTGAAGCTTTCTTT; CDR3: CASSYFSNRGGMNTEAFF; J: TRBJ1-1; size: -; D: TRBD1; V: TRBV11-2
DNA: TGTGCCAGCAGTTTAGACCACAGGGAGGAGACCCAGTACTTC; CDR3: CASSLDHREETQYF; J: TRBJ2-5; size: -; D: -; V: TRBV12-3/TRBV12-4
DNA: TGTGCCAGCAGCAAAAATCCGGGACACCAAGAGACCCAGTACTTC; CDR3: CASSKNPGHQETQYF; J: TRBJ2-5; size: many; D: -; V: TRBV7-7
DNA: TGCAGCGTCCGAGGGGTGAGGGGGGCCAGCGAGCAGTACTTC; CDR3: CSVRGVRGASEQYF; J: TRBJ2-7; size: -; D: -; V: TRBV29-1
DNA: TGCAGTGCTAGCCTGGCAAACACTGAAGCTTTCTTT; CDR3: CSASLANTEAFF; J: TRBJ1-1; size: -; D: -; V: TRBV20-1
DNA: TGTGCCAGCAGCCAAGCAGTAAGGGCTAGCGGGGGCCAAGAGACCCAGTACTTC; CDR3: CASSQAVRASGGQETQYF; J: TRBJ2-5; size: few; D: TRBD2; V: TRBV4-2
DNA: TGTGCCAGCAGCTTAGGTGGAGGAGGGATGGGAGAAAAACTGTTTTTT; CDR3: CASSLGGGGMGEKLFF; J: TRBJ1-4; size: -; D: -; V: TRBV7-6
DNA: TGCGCCAGCAGCTTGGTGGAGACAGGGAGCGGCTACACCTTC; CDR3: CASSLVETGSGYTF; J: TRBJ1-2; size: few; D: TRBD1; V: TRBV5-1
DNA: TGTGCCAGCAGCTTTCCGACAGGGGGCGTGATAGGCTACACCTTC; CDR3: CASSFPTGGVIGYTF; J: TRBJ1-2; size: -; D: TRBD1; V: TRBV7-2
DNA: TGCAGTGCTAGAGGAGAAGGAGCGGGGGGCCACGAGCAGTTCTTC; CDR3: CSARGEGAGGHEQFF; J: TRBJ2-1; size: -; D: TRBD2; V: TRBV20-1
DNA: TGCGCCAGCAGTCTCGGACTAGCGGGGGGAGATACGCAGTATTTT; CDR3: CASSLGLAGGDTQYF; J: TRBJ2-3; size: -; D: TRBD2; V: TRBV5-1
DNA: TGTGCCAGCAGCCCATTCCGGACTAGCGCTTTTCGCGATGAGCAGTTCTTC; CDR3: CASSPFRTSAFRDEQFF; J: TRBJ2-1; size: -; D: TRBD2; V: TRBV9
DNA: TGTGCCAGCAGTAGACTAGCGGGGGTAGGGGAGACCCAGTACTTC; CDR3: CASSRLAGVGETQYF; J: TRBJ2-5; size: few; D: TRBD2; V: TRBV6-2/TRBV6-3
DNA: TGTGCCATCAGTGAGTCCGGAACAGGGGCTAACTATGGCTACACCTTC; CDR3: CAISESGTGANYGYTF; J: TRBJ1-2; size: few; D: TRBD1; V: TRBV10-3
DNA: TGTGTCAGCAGCCCCAGGGCCGAATCGGCCTACGAGCAGTACTTC; CDR3: CVSSPRAESAYEQYF; J: TRBJ2-7; size: once; D: -; V: TRBV7-8
DNA: TGTGCCAGCAGCCCCTTATCAGGTCCCTACAATGAGCAGTACTTC; CDR3: CASSPLSGPYNEQYF; J: TRBJ2-7; size: -; D: -; V: TRBV14
DNA: TGCGCCAGCAGCTTAAGGCCGACCGGGGAAGCTTTCTTT; CDR3: CASSLRPTGEAFF; J: TRBJ1-1; size: -; D: -; V: TRBV5-1
DNA: TGCGCCAGCAGCTTGGCCAGCGGGGCCGGCGAGCAGTACTTC; CDR3: CASSLASGAGEQYF; J: TRBJ2-7; size: -; D: TRBD2; V: TRBV5-1
DNA: TGCAGTGCTAGAGCCCCAGGGGATCGCTACAATGAGCAGTTCTTC; CDR3: CSARAPGDRYNEQFF; J: TRBJ2-1; size: -; D: -; V: TRBV20-1
DNA: TGTGCCAGCTCAAGAGACCCCACAGATACGCAGTATTTT; CDR3: CASSRDPTDTQYF; J: TRBJ2-3; size: -; D: -; V: TRBV18
DNA: TGTGCCAGCAGCGAAGACAGGTCCTTAGCCAAAAACATTCAGTACTTC; CDR3: CASSEDRSLAKNIQYF; J: TRBJ2-4; size: -; D: -; V: TRBV7-2